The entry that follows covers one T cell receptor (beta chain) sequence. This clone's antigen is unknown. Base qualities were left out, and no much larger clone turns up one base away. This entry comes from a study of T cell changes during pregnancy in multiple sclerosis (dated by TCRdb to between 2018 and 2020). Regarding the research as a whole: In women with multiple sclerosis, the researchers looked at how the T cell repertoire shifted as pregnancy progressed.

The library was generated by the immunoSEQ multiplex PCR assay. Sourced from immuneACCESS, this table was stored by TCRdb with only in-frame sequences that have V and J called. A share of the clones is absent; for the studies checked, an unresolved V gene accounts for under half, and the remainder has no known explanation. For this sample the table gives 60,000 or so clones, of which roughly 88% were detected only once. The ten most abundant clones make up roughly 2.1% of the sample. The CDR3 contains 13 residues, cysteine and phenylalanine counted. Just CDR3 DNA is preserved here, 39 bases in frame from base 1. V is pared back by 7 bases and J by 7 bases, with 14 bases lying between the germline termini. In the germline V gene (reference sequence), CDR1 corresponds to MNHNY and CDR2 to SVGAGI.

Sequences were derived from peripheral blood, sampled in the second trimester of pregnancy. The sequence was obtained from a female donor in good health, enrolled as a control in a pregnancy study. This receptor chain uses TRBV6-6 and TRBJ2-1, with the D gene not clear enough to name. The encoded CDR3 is CASKEHPKNEQFF. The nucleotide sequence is TGTGCCAGCAAAGAACACCCCAAGAATGAGCAGTTCTTC.